This passage covers 19 T cell receptor beta chains from one sample sequenced in a study of CD8 T cells in ankylosing spondylitis. Overall study results and limits: Within ankylosing spondylitis blood, a TCR beta motif made up of eight or nine highly homologous variants appeared to be characteristic.

One entry per CDR3 protein, called by TCRdb with MiXCR from the 5' RACE reads. The sample lists under 550,000 distinct CDR3 sequences; 20% to 30% were seen once. Their cognate antigens are unknown. What was sequenced was blood, either unsorted or a sorted T cell fraction (not recorded which). Receptors were obtained from a male donor with ankylosing spondylitis.

This clonotype was observed a handful of times. The CDR3 spells CATSRDPTTDTQYF. The CDR3 DNA reads as TGTGCCACCAGCAGAGATCCGACGACAGATACGCAGTATTTT. This rearrangement joins TRBV15 to TRBJ2-3, with D hard to call. The length of the CDR3 is 14 residues. The V gene's germline CDR1 is LNHNV and CDR2 YYDKDF (reference sequence). Trimming removed 0 bases at V and 3 bases at J, with 7 bases between.

The V gene is TRBV20-1, the J gene TRBJ2-1; tentative D call: TRBD2 (6 bases). Trimming took off 6 bases at V and 1 base at J, with 13 bases between the two ends. The CDR3 is 14 residues long. CDR1 and CDR2 from the germline V gene are DFQATT and SNEGSKA (reference sequence). Written as DNA, the CDR3 is TGCAGTGCGCTCGGGGGAAAATCCTACAATGAGCAGTTCTTC. This codes for CSALGGKSYNEQFF.

The sample holds a few counts of this clonotype. This chain connects TRBV27 to TRBJ2-5, with 7 bases fitting TRBD1. Germline V CDR1 and CDR2: MNHEY, SMNVEV (reference sequence). With V trimmed by 5 bases and J by 1 base, 7 bases remained unmatched. This CDR3 comprises 15 residues. CDR3 amino acids: CASSTTGQTQETQYF. Written as DNA, the CDR3 is TGTGCCAGCAGTACCACGGGACAGACCCAAGAGACCCAGTACTTC.

The rearrangement joins TRBV29-1 to TRBJ1-6; D is unresolved. The CDR3 covers 13 residues. Trimming removed 4 bases from V and 10 bases from J, with 14 bases in between. The germline gives CDR1 SQVTM, CDR2 ANQGSEA. This chain's CDR3 is CSVVVVQGSPLHF. The CDR3 region has the DNA TGCAGCGTTGTTGTGGTCCAAGGCTCACCCCTCCACTTT.

V and J are TRBV11-2 and TRBJ1-4; weak D call: TRBD1 (5 bases). Germline lookup yields CDR1 SGHAT and CDR2 FQNNGV. V lost 5 bases, J lost 0 bases, and 10 bases lay in between. This CDR3 contains 15 residues. The CDR3 bases are TGTGCCAGCAGCGAACGACAGACAACTAATGAAAAACTGTTTTTT. Amino acids: CASSERQTTNEKLFF.

The table lists this clonotype with a few counts. The rearrangement joins TRBV12-3 or TRBV12-4 to TRBJ1-5; D may be TRBD1 (6 bases). V lost 1 base to trimming and J lost 7 bases, with 11 bases between them. This CDR3 has 14 amino acids. The CDR3 DNA is TGTGCCAGCAGTTTAGGGACAGTCCAACAGCCCCAGCATTTT. Its translation is CASSLGTVQQPQHF.

This clonotype was found a few times. The chain couples TRBV5-1 to TRBJ1-3; D not resolved. The V end lost 0 bases, the J end lost 4 bases, and 11 bases lay between the germline ends. This CDR3 is built from 15 residues. CDR1 and CDR2 from the germline V gene are SGHRS and YFSETQ. CDR3 in amino acids: CASSLGRTAGNTIYF. Here the CDR3 DNA reads TGCGCCAGCAGCTTGGGGAGGACGGCCGGAAACACCATATATTTT.

The table lists this clonotype with many counts. The genes are TRBV20-1 and TRBJ1-2, with TRBD1 matching 7 bases. CDR1 is DFQATT and CDR2 is SNEGSKA in the germline V gene (reference sequence). The junction had 8 bases not matched to a gene; V was cut back by 6 bases and J by 4 bases. The CDR3 length is 13 residues. In nucleotides, the CDR3 is TGCAGTGCCCCAGCCGCAGGGGGCTATGGCTACACCTTC. Translating it yields CSAPAAGGYGYTF.

The chain has TRBV7-8 and TRBJ2-3; 9 nucleotides line up with TRBD2. Germline V gene data show CDR1 as SGHVS and CDR2 as FQNEAQ. The CDR3 is 15 amino acids. V was pared by 5 bases and J by 3 bases, with 6 bases of the junction left unmatched. The CDR3 coding sequence is TGTGCCAGCAGCCTTTTGACTAGCGGAACAGATACGCAGTATTTT. Amino acid sequence: CASSLLTSGTDTQYF.

This clonotype has more than one count but fewer than ten. The V call is TRBV4-2, the J call TRBJ2-5; D might be TRBD2 (6 bases). The CDR3 is made up of 15 amino acids. In germline, CDR1 is LGHNA, CDR2 YNFKEQ. The V end lost 0 bases, the J end lost 4 bases, and 12 bases lay between the germline ends. The CDR3, as DNA: TGTGCCAGCAGCCAAGAAGGCGGGGTCAGAGAGACCCAGTACTTC. This translates into CASSQEGGVRETQYF.

This clonotype has a handful of counts. The V and J genes are TRBV12-3 or TRBV12-4 and TRBJ2-1; a possible D gene is TRBD2 (6 bases). The CDR3 sequence is 15 residues long. Trimming removed 5 bases at V and 4 bases at J, with 15 bases between. CDR3 sequence reads: CASSPNQAGYNEQFF. In DNA, the CDR3 is TGTGCCAGCAGTCCGAACCAGGCGGGGTACAATGAGCAGTTCTTC.

This clonotype was seen more than once but under ten times. The rearrangement joins TRBV6-1 to TRBJ2-3; 9 bases map to TRBD2. After removal of 1 base from V and 4 bases from J, the junction contained 3 bases not matched to a gene. Germline lookup yields CDR1 MNHNS and CDR2 SASEGT. CDR3 size: 15 residues. The CDR3 sequence is CASSEGSGRSDTQYF. The DNA of the CDR3 is TGTGCCAGCAGTGAAGGGAGCGGGAGGTCAGATACGCAGTATTTT.

The J gene is TRBJ1-3, the V gene TRBV10-2, with D maybe TRBD1 (6 bases). CDR3 size: 16 residues. Trimming left V 4 bases short and J 0 bases short, with 13 bases between. Germline V gene data show CDR1 as WSHSY and CDR2 as SAAADI. For the CDR3, the DNA is TGCGCCAGCAGTGCGGCACCCAGGGGCTCTGGAAACACCATATATTTT. Protein product: CASSAAPRGSGNTIYF.

The chain links TRBV10-2 to TRBJ2-7; no clear D. The germline V gene has CDR1 WSHSY and CDR2 SAAADI. Trimming took off 6 bases at V and 6 bases at J, with 18 bases between the two ends. The length of the CDR3 is 14 residues. CDR3 sequence reads: CASSLRPGPGEQYF. DNA for the CDR3: TGCGCCAGCAGCCTCCGACCCGGGCCCGGCGAGCAGTACTTC.

This rearrangement joins TRBV5-5 to TRBJ1-1; 7 bases match TRBD1. The CDR3 has 13 residues. CDR1 and CDR2 (germline): SGHKS, YYEKEE (reference sequence). V shed 5 bases, J shed 5 bases, and the junction held 6 bases outside the gene matches. CDR3 DNA sequence: TGTGCCAGCAGTTATTCACAGGGGACTGAAGCTTTCTTT. Residues: CASSYSQGTEAFF.

The chain joins TRBV12-5 to TRBJ2-1; weak D call: TRBD2 (6 bases). Looked up from germline, CDR1 is LGHNT and CDR2 is FRNRAP. The CDR3 has 15 amino acids. Trimming stripped 6 bases from V and 2 bases from J, with 14 bases between. This CDR3 is CASGPGSGTYNEQFF. CDR3 DNA sequence: TGTGCTAGTGGCCCCGGGAGCGGCACCTACAATGAGCAGTTCTTC.

This clonotype was counted only a few times. The chain recombines TRBV10-3 with TRBJ2-1; maybe TRBD2 (6 bases). Germline V gives CDR1 ENHRY, CDR2 SYGVKD. Trimming took 6 bases from V and 8 from J, leaving 14 bases between them. This CDR3 has 13 residues. In DNA form, the CDR3 reads TGTGCCATCAGCCAAAGGACGGGGGATGAGCAGTTCTTC. Residues: CAISQRTGDEQFF.

The chain employs TRBV12-3 or TRBV12-4 and TRBJ2-3; 10 nucleotides align to TRBD2. This CDR3 is built from 14 residues. Trimming took 4 bases from V and 6 from J; bases not matched to a gene: 4. The CDR3 DNA reads TGTGCCAGCAGTTGGGGGACTAGCGCGGATACGCAGTATTTT. This codes for CASSWGTSADTQYF.

This clonotype was seen a handful of times. The chain combines TRBV12-3 or TRBV12-4 with TRBJ1-6; a weak D match, TRBD1 (5 bases). V dropped 6 bases and J dropped 10 bases, with 13 bases sitting between them. This CDR3 contains 13 residues. The CDR3 DNA reads as TGTGCCAGCAGCGGAGAGGGGAGCTCACCCCTCCACTTT. Translating gives CASSGEGSSPLHF.